The clone carrying this TCR beta chain has more than one count but fewer than ten. Its antigen is not known. This sample was included in a study of post-analysis software for immune sequencing data. Across the whole study: Courses of disease covered relapsing-remitting, secondary progressive and progressive-relapsing multiple sclerosis.

Researchers reported that TCR beta cDNA libraries carried unique molecular identifiers. The source material, roughly 0.9 to 11 million T cells, gave rise to 400,000 to 600,000 cDNA molecules. TCRdb re-called the PCR reads with MiXCR, one entry per CDR3 protein. The sample gives around 770,000 distinct CDR3 sequences, around 45% of which show up once; around 4.7% is in the top ten. Germline-derived CDR1 and CDR2 are LNHNV and YYDKDF (reference sequence). This CDR3 comprises 12 residues. V lost 3 bases and J lost 7, with 7 bases in between. Study-level points and caveats: Normalized Chao1 diversity in multiple sclerosis patients fell significantly below that of controls. Higher frequency in patients than in controls was seen for about 5 TRBV segments, with TRBV5-6, TRBV5-1 and TRBV20-1 among them.

This receptor was obtained from a girl aged 5 to 17 with multiple sclerosis. Input material: blood. The chain links TRBV15 to TRBJ2-1; D is uncertain. The chain's CDR3 is CATSSLTNEQFF. In DNA form, the CDR3 reads TGTGCCACCAGCAGTCTCACTAATGAGCAGTTCTTC.